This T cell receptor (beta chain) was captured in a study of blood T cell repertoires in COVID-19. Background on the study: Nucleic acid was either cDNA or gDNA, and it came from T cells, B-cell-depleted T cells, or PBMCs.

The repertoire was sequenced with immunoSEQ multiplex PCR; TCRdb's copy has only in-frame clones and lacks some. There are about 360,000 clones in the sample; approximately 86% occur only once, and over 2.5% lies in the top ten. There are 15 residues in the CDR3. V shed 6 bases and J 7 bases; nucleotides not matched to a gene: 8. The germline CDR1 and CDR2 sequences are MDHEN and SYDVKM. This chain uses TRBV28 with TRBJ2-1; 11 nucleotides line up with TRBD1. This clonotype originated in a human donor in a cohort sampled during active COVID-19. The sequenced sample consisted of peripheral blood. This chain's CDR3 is CASSPPGQGGNEQFF. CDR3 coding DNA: TGTGCCAGCAGCCCTCCGGGACAGGGGGGGAATGAGCAGTTCTTC.